This record concerns one TCR beta chain sequence. Assignment of participants to cohorts was predicated upon participant-reported clinical history. The sample is drawn from a study of blood T cell repertoires in COVID-19. Produced via immunoSEQ multiplex PCR; TCRdb's table is partial and in-frame only. The data hold about 350,000 clones, with roughly 86% observed a single time. This TCR came from a woman in her 30s who had recovered from COVID-19. The specimen sequenced was PBMCs or T cells enriched from blood (not recorded which).

In nucleotides, the CDR3 is TGTGCCAGCAGCTTGGGACAGGGGGCCTACAATGAGCAGTTCTTC. Protein sequence: CASSLGQGAYNEQFF. The chain couples TRBV5-8 to TRBJ2-1; 9 bases fit TRBD1. CDR3 length: 15 residues. Losses at the gene ends were 0 bases for V and 2 bases for J; bases not matched to a gene: 0. Germline V gene lookup returns CDR1 SGHTS and CDR2 YDEGEE.